These 10 T cell receptor beta chains originate from one sample sequenced in a study of regulatory T cells in long-lasting Graves disease. Time point reported: newly diagnosed GD, antithyroid drugs for less than 3 months. The TCR library used RNA extracted from PBMCs. Library construction for TCR beta used iRepertoire HTBI primers and Arm-PCR of CDR3 regions. TCRdb itself ran the multiplex PCR reads through MiXCR, one entry per CDR3 protein. The sample lists over 450,000 distinct CDR3 sequences; around 12% were seen once. This same sample was also taken into another study, of T cells in Graves' hyperthyroidism and ophthalmopathy.

Sequenced material: peripheral blood mononuclear cells (PBMCs), taken at new diagnosis, from a patient treated with antithyroid drugs. The receptors were sampled from a woman in her thirties with Graves disease.

This clonotype was counted ten times or more. V gene TRBV7-9 combines with J gene TRBJ2-1; TRBD1 or TRBD2 may be the D gene (6 bases each). CDR3 size: 12 residues. Germline lookup yields CDR1 SEHNR and CDR2 FQNEAQ (reference sequence). V was pared by 5 bases and J by 15 bases, with 17 bases between. The CDR3 sequence: CASSLGGINLFF. CDR3 nucleotides: TGTGCCAGCAGCCTAGGGGGGATAAATCTGTTCTTC.

This clonotype was detected many times. The chain carries TRBV28 and TRBJ2-7; D could derive from TRBD1 or TRBD2 (6 bases each). V was shortened by 3 bases and J by 5 bases, with 14 bases between the two germline ends. CDR1 is MDHEN, CDR2 SYDVKM, per germline. The CDR3 covers 14 residues. CDR3 sequence: CASSLGGYNDEQYF. CDR3 DNA: TGTGCCAGCAGTTTGGGGGGCTACAATGACGAGCAGTACTTC.

In this sample, this clonotype turned up a few times. The rearrangement uses TRBV5-4 and TRBJ2-3; 9 bases fit TRBD2. Germline CDR1 is SGHNT and CDR2 is YYREEE (reference sequence). The CDR3 consists of 17 residues. Losses at the gene ends were 4 bases for V and 3 bases for J; bases not matched to a gene: 12. CDR3 sequence: CASSRNRVSGRTDTQYF. CDR3 DNA: TGTGCCAGCAGCCGAAATCGGGTTAGCGGGAGAACAGATACGCAGTATTTT.

This clonotype was observed at least ten times. V and J are TRBV30 and TRBJ2-1; 7 nucleotides line up with TRBD2. Germline V gives CDR1 GTSNPN, CDR2 SVGIG (reference sequence). The ends lost 4 bases at V and 7 bases at J; junction bases unmatched: 13. This CDR3 region has 15 residues. DNA for the CDR3: TGTGCCTGGACCCGAAAGGCGGGAGTAGGGAATGAGCAGTTCTTC. As protein: CAWTRKAGVGNEQFF. Full variable domain (outside the CDR3, taken from reference TRBV30 and TRBJ2-1): SQTIHQWPATLVQPVGSPLSLECTVEGTSNPNLYWYRQAAGRGLQLLFYSVGIGQISSEVPQNLSASRPQDRQFILSSKKLLLSDSGFYLCAWTRKAGVGNEQFFGPGTRLTVL.

In this sample, this clonotype turned up many times. The chain employs TRBV2 and TRBJ2-7; D is uncertain. Trimming pared 1 base from V and 7 bases from J, leaving 20 bases between. The germline gives CDR1 SNHLY, CDR2 FYNNEI. This CDR3 is 16 amino acids long. Here the CDR3 reads CASSEGATGFGGEQYF. CDR3 sequence (DNA): TGTGCCAGCAGTGAAGGAGCTACTGGTTTTGGTGGAGAGCAGTACTTC.

V and J are TRBV6-2 or TRBV6-3 and TRBJ2-7; D may be TRBD1 or TRBD2 (5 bases each). Trimming pared 6 bases from V and 3 bases from J, leaving 18 bases between. The CDR3 has 15 residues. Germline V gene sequence: CDR1 MNHEY, CDR2 SVGEGT. The CDR3, as DNA: TGTGCCAGCAGCCCAGAGGGGTCCATCCTCTACGAGCAGTACTTC. Protein product: CASSPEGSILYEQYF.

This clonotype was picked up many times. The chain recombines TRBV12-3 or TRBV12-4 with TRBJ1-1; 7 bases are a match to TRBD1. CDR3 size: 13 residues. Losses at the gene ends were 6 bases for V and 11 bases for J; bases not matched to a gene: 12. This chain's CDR3 is CASRGTAMLGAFF. CDR3 nucleotides: TGTGCCAGCAGGGGGACAGCTATGCTTGGGGCTTTCTTT.

The chain is built from TRBV5-1 and TRBJ2-5, with D possibly TRBD1 on 5 matching bases. This CDR3 has 17 amino acids. V was trimmed by 0 bases and J by 1 base, leaving 16 bases between them. CDR1 and CDR2 from the germline V gene are SGHRS and YFSETQ. The CDR3 sequence is CASSLALQAATQETQYF. CDR3 in DNA: TGCGCCAGCAGCTTGGCTTTACAGGCGGCTACCCAAGAGACCCAGTACTTC.

The chain joins TRBV6-1 to TRBJ2-2; D is unresolved. Germline V gene data show CDR1 as MNHNS and CDR2 as SASEGT. V lost 10 bases and J 5 bases, leaving 17 bases between the germline ends. The length of the CDR3 is 14 residues. The CDR3 sequence is CATQIPPRTGELFF. The CDR3 DNA is TGTGCCACCCAGATTCCTCCGAGGACCGGGGAGCTGTTTTTT.

This clonotype has at least ten counts. The genes are TRBV3-1 and TRBJ2-5, with D unclear. The V gene's germline CDR1 is LGHDT and CDR2 YNNKEL (reference sequence). The CDR3 loop spans 15 amino acids. V lost 0 bases, J lost 6 bases, and 14 bases lay in between. The CDR3 DNA is TGTGCCAGCAGCCAAGATTCTTCCAAGGCCCAGACCCAGTACTTC. It translates to CASSQDSSKAQTQYF.